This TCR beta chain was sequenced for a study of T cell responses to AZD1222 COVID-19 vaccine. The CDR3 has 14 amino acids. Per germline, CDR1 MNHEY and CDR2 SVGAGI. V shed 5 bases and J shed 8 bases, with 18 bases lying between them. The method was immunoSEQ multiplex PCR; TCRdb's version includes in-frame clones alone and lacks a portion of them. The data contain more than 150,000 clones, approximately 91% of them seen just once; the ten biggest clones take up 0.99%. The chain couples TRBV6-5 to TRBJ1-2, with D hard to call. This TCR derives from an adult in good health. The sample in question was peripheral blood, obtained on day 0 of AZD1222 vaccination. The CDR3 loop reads CASSPTATRGGYTF. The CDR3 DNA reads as TGTGCCAGCAGTCCGACGGCGACTAGAGGCGGCTACACCTTC.